A single sample gave rise to the 18 T cell receptor beta chains below, sequenced in a study of blood T cell repertoires in COVID-19. Repertoires were generated with immunoSEQ multiplex PCR, while TCRdb's copy carries only in-frame clones and drops some. In the table there are a few hundred thousand clones, roughly 90% of which are singletons. Sequences were obtained from peripheral blood. The receptor source for this set is a man aged 35-49 years with acute or convalescent COVID-19.

The chain employs TRBV4-2 and TRBJ1-2, with D possibly TRBD1 on 6 matching bases. The CDR3 extends over 16 amino acids. V lost 0 bases to trimming and J lost 4 bases, with 15 bases between them. CDR1 LGHNA and CDR2 YNFKEQ come from the germline V gene. The CDR3 region has the DNA TGTGCCAGCAGCCAAGAGGGCCCGGACAGCATCTATGGCTACACCTTC. Protein sequence: CASSQEGPDSIYGYTF.

The chain is built from TRBV24-1 and TRBJ2-3; TRBD2 might be the D (5 bases). The germline CDR1 and CDR2 sequences are KGHDR and SFDVKD. Trimming removed 4 bases at V and 2 bases at J, with 12 bases between. The CDR3 consists of 15 residues. Written as DNA, the CDR3 is TGTGCCACCAGTGAAGCGGACGGCCCCACAGATACGCAGTATTTT. Its translation is CATSEADGPTDTQYF.

The chain is built from TRBV4-3 and TRBJ1-2; 10 nucleotides line up with TRBD1. CDR1 is LGHNA, CDR2 YSLEER, per germline. V lost 4 bases to trimming and J lost 3 bases; unmatched junction nucleotides: 5. This CDR3 comprises 15 residues. The CDR3 nucleotides are TGCGCCAGCAGCCTTACCGGGACAGGGGACTATGGCTACACCTTC. Residues: CASSLTGTGDYGYTF.

The rearrangement links TRBV7-9 to TRBJ2-2, with D possibly TRBD1 on 5 matching bases. Germline V lookup: CDR1 SEHNR, CDR2 FQNEAQ (reference sequence). The V end lost 0 bases, the J end lost 2 bases, and 7 bases lay between the germline ends. The CDR3 loop spans 15 amino acids. This chain's CDR3 is CASSLAGANTGELFF. The CDR3 DNA sequence: TGTGCCAGCAGCTTAGCAGGGGCCAACACCGGGGAGCTGTTTTTT.

V and J are TRBV9 and TRBJ2-2, with D perhaps matching TRBD2 (6 bases). The CDR3 has 16 residues. V shed 3 bases and J shed 2 bases, with 14 bases lying between them. Germline V gene data show CDR1 as SGDLS and CDR2 as YYNGEE. CDR3 bases: TGTGCCAGCAGCGAGGGAGGCGGGGTAAACACCGGGGAGCTGTTTTTT. Encoded protein: CASSEGGGVNTGELFF. The full variable domain, its missing parts supplied by reference TRBV9 and TRBJ2-2, is DSGVTQTPKHLITATGQRVTLRCSPRSGDLSVYWYQQSLDQGLQFLIQYYNGEERAKGNILERFSAQQFPDLHSELNLSSLELGDSALYFCASSEGGGVNTGELFFGEGSRLTVL.

The CDR3 DNA is TGCGCCAGCAGTTACAGGCTTGGGGTCTACAATGAGCAGTTCTTC. Its translation is CASSYRLGVYNEQFF. The rearrangement joins TRBV5-1 to TRBJ2-1, with D possibly matching TRBD1 (5 bases). The V and J ends lost 5 bases and 3 bases respectively, with 15 bases between them. The length of the CDR3 is 15 residues. Germline assignment: CDR1 SGHRS and CDR2 YFSETQ.

The V gene is TRBV19, the J gene TRBJ2-2; D possibly corresponds to TRBD1 (6 bases). CDR1 and CDR2 (germline): LNHDA, SQIVND (reference sequence). The ends were cut back, 6 bases at V and 0 bases at J, with 8 bases in the middle. This CDR3 has 14 amino acids. CDR3 in DNA: TGTGCCAGTAGGGACAGACCGAACACCGGGGAGCTGTTTTTT. This sequence encodes CASRDRPNTGELFF.

The chain has TRBV5-1 and TRBJ2-1; D gene ambiguous. The germline V and J ends were trimmed by 4 bases and 7 bases, with 12 bases remaining between them. The length of the CDR3 is 13 residues. The germline CDR1 and CDR2 sequences are SGHRS and YFSETQ. Here the CDR3 DNA reads TGCGCCAGCAGCGCTGGCCCGCCTAATGAGCAGTTCTTC. It translates to CASSAGPPNEQFF.

This rearrangement joins TRBV11-2 to TRBJ1-2; D possibly corresponds to TRBD1 (6 bases). This CDR3 is built from 15 residues. V shed 6 bases and J shed 4 bases, with 18 bases lying between them. CDR1 is SGHAT, CDR2 FQNNGV, per germline. CDR3 sequence: CASSPQGQLVYGYTF. CDR3 nucleotides: TGTGCCAGCAGTCCCCAAGGACAGCTTGTCTATGGCTACACCTTC.

The chain has TRBV4-3 and TRBJ1-2; 7 nucleotides line up with TRBD1. This CDR3 contains 15 residues. CDR1 and CDR2 from the germline V gene are LGHNA and YSLEER. The junction had 10 bases not matched to a gene; V was cut back by 3 bases and J by 6 bases. CDR3 in amino acids: CASSQFGDRPHGYTF. DNA of the CDR3: TGCGCCAGCAGCCAGTTCGGGGACAGACCTCATGGCTACACCTTC.

V and J are TRBV6-5 and TRBJ2-5; D may be TRBD1 (7 bases). V was trimmed by 5 bases and J by 3 bases, leaving 13 bases between them. The CDR3 totals 14 residues. CDR1 and CDR2 from the germline V gene are MNHEY and SVGAGI. CDR3 coding DNA: TGTGCCAGCAGTCGGGGGACAGTCAAAGAGACCCAGTACTTC. Its protein is CASSRGTVKETQYF.

The chain uses TRBV6-5 and TRBJ2-1; 10 bases map to TRBD2. With 3 bases clipped from V and 9 bases from J, the junction kept 11 bases outside the gene matches. The V gene's germline CDR1 is MNHEY and CDR2 SVGAGI. There are 16 residues in the CDR3. In DNA, the CDR3 is TGTGCCAGCAGTTATTGGAGCCTAGCGGGAGAAGTTGAGCAGTTCTTC. This gives the protein CASSYWSLAGEVEQFF.

This clone appeared a single time. The chain combines TRBV7-9 with TRBJ1-4; 7 nucleotides line up with TRBD1. CDR3 length: 15 amino acids. J was trimmed by 7 bases and V by 4 bases; bases with no gene match: 9. CDR1 is SEHNR, CDR2 FQNEAQ, per germline (reference sequence). The DNA for the CDR3 is TGTGCCAGCAGCTCACAGGGGTTAGAGGGTGAAAAACTGTTTTTT. Translation: CASSSQGLEGEKLFF.

This clone has just a few counts. The V call is TRBV2, the J call TRBJ1-3; D uncertain. The CDR3 spans 14 residues. Germline V gene lookup returns CDR1 SNHLY and CDR2 FYNNEI. V was shortened by 3 bases and J by 4 bases, with 10 bases between the two germline ends. This CDR3 is CASSEEREGNTIYF. The CDR3 DNA sequence: TGTGCCAGCAGTGAGGAAAGGGAGGGAAACACCATATATTTT.

Written as DNA, the CDR3 is TGTGCCAGCAGCTTAGATGCCCGGACAGGGGCCTCGCACGAGCAGTACTTC. It encodes CASSLDARTGASHEQYF. The rearrangement joins TRBV11-2 to TRBJ2-7; 9 bases map to TRBD1. The CDR3 extends over 17 amino acids. Germline loops: CDR1 SGHAT, CDR2 FQNNGV. The V gene end was trimmed by 0 bases and the J gene end by 5 bases; junction bases not matched to a gene: 11.

The chain uses TRBV5-1 and TRBJ2-1; D is ambiguous. V was shortened by 2 bases and J by 2 bases, with 17 bases between the two germline ends. The CDR3 length is 17 residues. Per germline, CDR1 SGHRS and CDR2 YFSETQ. DNA for the CDR3: TGCGCCAGCAGCTTTTCTGACGCTAGAGGTCCCTACAATGAGCAGTTCTTC. It specifies CASSFSDARGPYNEQFF.

This clone has only one observation. The gene calls are TRBV5-6 and TRBJ1-4; TRBD1 agrees at 7 bases. The CDR3 is 15 residues long. Trimming at V came to 4 bases and at J to 8 bases, leaving 11 bases not matched to a gene. Germline CDR1 reads SGHDT; CDR2 reads YYEEEE. For the CDR3, the DNA is TGTGCCAGCAGCGCGAACCCCCGGACAGGCGAAAAACTGTTTTTT. Protein: CASSANPRTGEKLFF.

The rearrangement joins TRBV18 to TRBJ2-7, with 8 bases that match TRBD1. Germline trimming cut 1 base from V and 7 bases from J; bases unmatched to any gene: 6. This CDR3 has 14 amino acids. Per the germline V gene, CDR1 is KGHSH and CDR2 is LQKENI. For the CDR3, the DNA is TGTGCCAGCTCACCACGGCAGGGGGCTGGTGAGCAGTACTTC. It encodes CASSPRQGAGEQYF.